A selection of T cell receptor beta chains follows, all from one sample in a study of molecular identifiers for immune sequencing clone quantification. TCRdb re-called the PCR reads through MiXCR, storing one row per CDR3 protein. The sample holds over 85,000 distinct CDR3 sequences; less than 35% are singletons and the top ten take approximately 9.8%. The sample comprised naive CD8+ T cells from blood, with Jurkat cell RNA spiked in. The receptors derive from a human donor in good health. Some libraries in this study had Jurkat cell RNA spiked in. Both conserved end residues are trimmed from each CDR3.

j_call v_call cdr3_aa
TRBJ2-5 TRBV15 ATSAPRDIQETQY
TRBJ1-4 TRBV14 ASSLTGGRPNEKLF
TRBJ1-5 TRBV7-9 ASSGSGNRGSNQPQH
TRBJ2-1 TRBV6-2/TRBV6-3 ASTHDRVRYNEQF
TRBJ2-3 TRBV5-1 ASSLYSANTDTQY
TRBJ2-3 TRBV28 ASSLFDRSTDTQY
TRBJ2-7 TRBV6-5 ASSSLGGMIYEQS
TRBJ1-6 TRBV12-3/TRBV12-4 ASSFSLSHLH
TRBJ1-1 TRBV6-5 ASTGTGRREAF
TRBJ2-1 TRBV11-1 ASSLLPGRAAPATSFYNEQF
TRBJ1-1 TRBV5-6 AGRRGRDTEAF